These 14 T cell receptor beta chains originate from one sample sequenced in a study of cytomegalovirus exposure and HLA in healthy donors. A multiplex PCR was run with 60 Vbeta primers and 13 Jbeta primers. Using immunoSEQ multiplex PCR, the repertoire was profiled, and TCRdb retains in-frame clones only, with some absent. The sample has about 120,000 clones; roughly 80% are singletons. Sequenced: PBMCs. The receptors were sampled from a young man in good health and CMV-seropositive.

The CDR3 sequence is CASKRGTRGELFF. The CDR3, as DNA: TGTGCCAGCAAGCGGGGGACGAGGGGGGAGCTGTTTTTT. The chain joins TRBV9 to TRBJ2-2; 8 bases align to TRBD2. The CDR3 contains 13 residues. V lost 6 bases, J lost 8 bases, and 6 bases stayed unmatched. Germline V gene lookup returns CDR1 SGDLS and CDR2 YYNGEE.

There are a few counts of this clone. This sequence joins TRBV4-1 and TRBJ1-2, with 8 bases aligning to TRBD1. V was clipped by 1 base and J by 6 bases; unmatched bases: 4. The CDR3 covers 14 residues. CDR1 is MGHRA, CDR2 YSYEKL, per germline. For the CDR3, the DNA is TGCGCCAGCAGCCAAGTACAGGGGGGTGATGGCTACACCTTC. Its protein product is CASSQVQGGDGYTF.

The rearrangement uses TRBV9 and TRBJ1-2; D unresolved. There are 14 residues in the CDR3. With 0 bases removed from V and 4 bases from J, the gap between germline ends came to 10 bases. In germline, CDR1 is SGDLS, CDR2 YYNGEE. The CDR3 sequence is CASSVAMTGYGYTF. CDR3 nucleotides: TGTGCCAGCAGCGTAGCAATGACTGGCTATGGCTACACCTTC.

V gene TRBV5-4 combines with J gene TRBJ2-1, with 12 bases matching TRBD2. CDR1 and CDR2 (germline): SGHNT, YYREEE (reference sequence). This CDR3 is 15 amino acids long. V was pared by 3 bases and J by 10 bases, with 8 bases of the junction left unmatched. The CDR3: CASSSGLAGGREQFF. The CDR3 DNA is TGTGCCAGCAGCTCTGGCCTAGCGGGGGGGCGGGAGCAGTTCTTC.

The chain combines TRBV25-1 with TRBJ2-1; perhaps TRBD1 as D (6 bases). Germline V CDR1 and CDR2: MGHDK, SYGVNS. Deletions cut 4 bases from V and 7 bases from J, with 14 bases between. The length of the CDR3 is 14 residues. The CDR3 coding sequence is TGTGCCAGCAGTGTAACAGGGACGGGGAATGAGCAGTTCTTC. Encoded protein: CASSVTGTGNEQFF.

This chain links TRBV9 with TRBJ1-2; a possible D gene is TRBD1 (6 bases). The ends were cut back, 3 bases at V and 0 bases at J, with 12 bases in the middle. Germline assignment: CDR1 SGDLS and CDR2 YYNGEE. The CDR3 consists of 15 residues. CDR3: CASSARTAANYGYTF. CDR3 DNA: TGTGCCAGCAGCGCCAGGACAGCAGCTAACTATGGCTACACCTTC.

This clone was counted a few times. V is TRBV5-1 and J is TRBJ2-1; TRBD2 matches 9 bases. The germline V gene has CDR1 SGHRS and CDR2 YFSETQ. Trimming at V came to 1 base and at J to 9 bases, leaving 11 bases not matched to a gene. This CDR3 spans 16 amino acids. The CDR3 protein is CASSLRSSGDWVEQFF. The CDR3, as DNA: TGCGCCAGCAGCTTGAGGTCTAGCGGGGATTGGGTTGAGCAGTTCTTC.

The chain uses TRBV16 and TRBJ1-2; 7 bases line up with TRBD1. Germline CDR1 is KGHSY and CDR2 is FQNENV. The J segment lost 4 bases and the V segment lost 1 base, leaving 9 bases of the junction unmatched. The CDR3 sequence is 16 residues long. CDR3 residues: CASSQLGQKESYGYTF. CDR3 sequence (DNA): TGTGCCAGCAGCCAATTGGGACAGAAGGAATCCTATGGCTACACCTTC.

This chain connects TRBV5-1 to TRBJ1-5; TRBD1 matches at 8 bases. CDR1 and CDR2 from the germline V gene are SGHRS and YFSETQ. V trimming: 0 bases; J trimming: 5 bases; junction bases outside the gene matches: 4. This CDR3 contains 15 residues. CDR3: CASSLAGQEYQPQHF. In DNA, the CDR3 is TGCGCCAGCAGCTTGGCGGGACAGGAATATCAGCCCCAGCATTTT.

J is TRBJ1-4 and V is TRBV29-1; 7 bases agree with TRBD1. The trim removed 7 bases at V and 4 bases at J, leaving 9 bases unmatched. The CDR3 length is 14 residues. CDR1 and CDR2 (germline): SQVTM, ANQGSEA. In DNA form, the CDR3 reads TGCAGCGCCACGGGACAGCTCAGTAATGAAAAACTGTTTTTT. It encodes CSATGQLSNEKLFF.

The genes are TRBV6-5 and TRBJ1-5; no definite D call. Germline-derived CDR1 and CDR2 are MNHEY and SVGAGI. The ends were cut back, 6 bases at V and 3 bases at J, with 15 bases in the middle. The CDR3 sequence is 15 residues long. The DNA of the CDR3 is TGTGCCAGCAGCCCTCCCGCCAGGATCAATCAGCCCCAGCATTTT. Protein product: CASSPPARINQPQHF.

This clone was seen only once. This sequence joins TRBV29-1 and TRBJ2-5, with 8 nucleotides matching TRBD1. Germline assignment: CDR1 SQVTM and CDR2 ANQGSEA. The CDR3 covers 13 residues. V shed 3 bases, J shed 4 bases, and the junction held 4 bases outside the gene matches. CDR3 DNA: TGCAGCGTTGAGGCAGGGGGCGTAGAGACCCAGTACTTC. As protein: CSVEAGGVETQYF.

This rearrangement joins TRBV5-4 to TRBJ1-2; TRBD1 might be the D (5 bases). Germline assignment: CDR1 SGHNT and CDR2 YYREEE (reference sequence). The CDR3 is 13 residues long. Deletions cut 0 bases from V and 7 bases from J, with 10 bases between. CDR3 in DNA: TGTGCCAGCAGCTTGGCGGGAGGGGTTGGCTACACCTTC. Protein product: CASSLAGGVGYTF.

There are a few counts of this clone. The genes are TRBV27 and TRBJ2-1; 9 bases align to TRBD1. The CDR3 consists of 15 residues. V lost 5 bases and J lost 7; bases outside the gene matches: 9. Germline loops: CDR1 MNHEY, CDR2 SMNVEV (reference sequence). The CDR3 reads CASSIPGQGRNEQFF. Here the CDR3 DNA reads TGTGCCAGCAGTATCCCGGGACAGGGTAGGAATGAGCAGTTCTTC.